The sequence of this T cell receptor (beta chain) was determined in a study of CD8 T cells in Susac syndrome. RNA amounts of about 0.5 to 1 ug underwent reverse transcription with random hexamers. Coverage of TCR beta CDR3 amplification by immunoSEQ multiplex PCR extended to 54 Vbeta and 13 Jbeta. TCRdb analysed the immunoSEQ multiplex PCR reads with MiXCR anew, one entry per CDR3 protein. The data hold some 180,000 distinct CDR3 sequences, with 91% observed a single time. This CDR3 region has 17 residues. The J segment lost 3 bases and the V segment lost 0 bases, leaving 11 bases of the junction unmatched. The germline V gene has CDR1 DFQATT and CDR2 SNEGSKA (reference sequence).

This TCR was recovered from a human donor with Susac syndrome. V gene TRBV20-1 combines with J gene TRBJ1-5, with 7 bases matching TRBD1. Source material: CD4+ T cells from PBMCs. The CDR3 protein is CSARDEARGWINQPQHF. CDR3 sequence (DNA): TGCAGTGCTAGAGATGAGGCCAGGGGGTGGATCAATCAGCCCCAGCATTTT.